A selection of T cell receptor beta chains follows, all from one sample in a study of post-analysis software for immune sequencing data. Using its own MiXCR run on the PCR reads, TCRdb lists one record per CDR3 protein. The sample records hundreds of thousands of distinct CDR3 sequences, approximately 38% being singletons. Sequencing input: blood. These receptors came from a girl aged 2-9 years with multiple sclerosis. Both conserved end residues are part of each CDR3. Fields, in order: clone size, J gene, V gene, D gene, CDR3 DNA, CDR3 protein. D genes are given only for firm matches. Some rows have no size entry. The others give once, few or many, or a class for an expanded clone.

.,TRBJ2-1,TRBV28,TRBD2,TGTGCCAGCAGTTTATACCCGGGGACTAGCGGGAGACGCCTCACCTACAATGAGCAGTTCTTC,CASSLYPGTSGRRLTYNEQFF
.,TRBJ2-5,TRBV5-1,.,TGCGCCAGCAGCTTGGGGTCGGGGGTAGGAGAGACCCAGTACTTC,CASSLGSGVGETQYF
.,TRBJ1-1,TRBV5-1,.,TGCGCCAGCAGCTCGTACGGACAGTTGAACACTGAAGCTTTCTTT,CASSSYGQLNTEAFF
few,TRBJ1-2,TRBV15,.,TGTGCCACCAGCTACCTCGGCAGGGGTTATGGCTACACCTTC,CATSYLGRGYGYTF
.,TRBJ1-2,TRBV19,.,TGTGCCAGCCGCGGGCCTTACACGGGTCACTACTTTAACTATGGCTACACCTTC,CASRGPYTGHYFNYGYTF
.,TRBJ2-3,TRBV7-9,.,TGTGCCAGCAGCCCTAAACAGACAGAGAGCACAGATACGCAGTATTTT,CASSPKQTESTDTQYF
few,TRBJ2-5,TRBV12-3/TRBV12-4,.,TGTGCCAGCAGTTTATTTGGGGTAGAGACCCAGTACTTC,CASSLFGVETQYF
.,TRBJ2-7,TRBV28,.,TGTGCCAGCAGTGGATCCCTAGTGAACGAGCAGTACTTC,CASSGSLVNEQYF
few,TRBJ2-3,TRBV5-5,.,TGTGCCAGCAGCTTGGCCGGCCTTGGAACAGATACGCAGTATTTT,CASSLAGLGTDTQYF
few,TRBJ2-7,TRBV9,.,TGTGCCAGCAGCGTTCGGCAGGCGGGTGACGAGCAGTACTTC,CASSVRQAGDEQYF
few,TRBJ2-3,TRBV7-2,TRBD2,TGTGCCAGCAGCTTAGGGGCTAGCGGCTTCACAGATACGCAGTATTTT,CASSLGASGFTDTQYF
.,TRBJ2-7,TRBV4-3,TRBD2,TGCGCCAGCAGCCAAGGCGGAATAGCGGGAGGGCCCTACGAGCAGTACTTC,CASSQGGIAGGPYEQYF
few,TRBJ2-5,TRBV20-1,TRBD1,TGCAGTGCTCGACAGGGGGCATCGAAGACCCAGTACTTC,CSARQGASKTQYF
few,TRBJ2-1,TRBV5-1,.,TGCGCCAGTTATAGGGGCAACCATGAGCAGTTCTTC,CASYRGNHEQFF